This T cell receptor (beta chain) was sequenced in a study of blood T cell repertoires in COVID-19. Study overall: T cells, B-cell-depleted T cells, or PBMCs provided the cDNA or gDNA that served as material.

Patients from Seattle were sampled longitudinally, starting during active infection. Clones were sequenced by immunoSEQ multiplex PCR, and TCRdb holds only the in-frame ones, with some missing. The sample consists of more than 45,000 clones, around 87% of them appearing once. Specimen: peripheral blood. This receptor was obtained from a woman aged 60-75 years with COVID-19, enrolled during active disease.

This CDR3 reads CAISGPSGSSSYNEQFF. The CDR3 bases are TGTGCCATCAGTGGGCCTAGCGGGAGTAGCTCCTACAATGAGCAGTTCTTC. The V call is TRBV10-3, the J call TRBJ2-1; 10 positions match TRBD2. Germline V gene data show CDR1 as ENHRY and CDR2 as SYGVKD. V trimming: 4 bases; J trimming: 0 bases; junction bases outside the gene matches: 6. The CDR3 extends over 17 amino acids.